The source of this T cell receptor beta chain is a study of cytomegalovirus exposure and HLA in healthy donors. The PCR made use of 60 Vbeta and 13 Jbeta primers. Produced via immunoSEQ multiplex PCR; TCRdb's table is partial and in-frame only. Of around 95,000 clones detected, about 85% appear once; the ten largest clones hold 3% to 4.5%. As concerns this clone: Its specificity is not known.

Regarding the study as a whole: The classifier reportedly diagnosed cytomegalovirus status with high sensitivity and specificity. It was assumed in the presence/absence analyses that sequencing depth was roughly uniform across donors.

V was clipped by 3 bases and J by 6 bases, with 17 bases between them. CDR1 SNHLY and CDR2 FYNNEI come from the germline V gene. The CDR3 length is 15 residues. This receptor was identified in a female donor in good health and CMV-seropositive. Input material: PBMCs. The V call is TRBV2, the J call TRBJ1-1; no clear D gene. The DNA for the CDR3 is TGTGCCAGCAGTGAGGATCACTACCGACGGCCTGAAGCTTTCTTT. Translating it yields CASSEDHYRRPEAFF. Using reference TRBV2 and TRBJ1-1 for the parts outside the CDR3, the full variable domain is EPEVTQTPSHQVTQMGQEVILRCVPISNHLYFYWYRQILGQKVEFLVSFYNNEISEKSEIFDDQFSVERPDGSNFTLKIRSTKLEDSAMYFCASSEDHYRRPEAFFGQGTRLTVV.